Listed here are 15 T cell receptor beta chains from one sample, sequenced in a study of blood T cell repertoires in COVID-19. Generated by immunoSEQ multiplex PCR, the TCRdb table keeps only in-frame clones and is missing some. Found here are roughly 250,000 clones, approximately 86% of them singletons; the top ten hold about 6%. Sequences were obtained from PBMCs or T cells enriched from blood (not recorded which). These receptors were collected from a woman under 40 with acute COVID-19.

This chain uses TRBV5-1 with TRBJ2-2; 7 bases are a match to TRBD2. The CDR3 covers 16 residues. V shed 0 bases, J shed 2 bases, and the junction held 4 bases outside the gene matches. From germline, CDR1 is SGHRS and CDR2 YFSETQ. The chain's CDR3 is CASSLETGGNTGELFF. Written as DNA, the CDR3 is TGCGCCAGCAGCTTGGAAACGGGGGGAAACACCGGGGAGCTGTTTTTT.

Notes on this clone: Additional DNA sequences in this sample encode the identical CDR3. V and J are TRBV2 and TRBJ1-1; D uncertain. The V end lost 3 bases, the J end lost 1 base, and 6 bases lay between the germline ends. Germline V gene data show CDR1 as SNHLY and CDR2 as FYNNEI. There are 13 residues in the CDR3. CDR3 sequence (DNA): TGTGCCAGCAGTGAGTACAAGAACACTGAAGCTTTCTTT. Residues: CASSEYKNTEAFF.

The rearrangement joins TRBV5-6 to TRBJ1-6, with a possible D match to TRBD1 (5 bases). V was pared by 3 bases and J by 8 bases, with 12 bases between. CDR3 length: 14 amino acids. CDR1 is SGHDT and CDR2 is YYEEEE in the germline V gene. CDR3: CASSSDSADSPLHF. The CDR3 bases are TGTGCCAGCAGCTCTGACAGTGCGGATTCACCCCTCCACTTT. The full variable domain, in which reference TRBV5-6 and TRBJ1-6 provide the parts outside the CDR3, is DAGVTQSPTHLIKTRGQQVTLRCSPKSGHDTVSWYQQALGQGPQFIFQYYEEEERQRGNFPDRFSGHQFPNYSSELNVNALLLGDSALYLCASSSDSADSPLHFGNGTRLTVT.

The chain has TRBV19 and TRBJ1-1; 8 bases line up with TRBD1. CDR1 is LNHDA, CDR2 SQIVND, per germline (reference sequence). The CDR3 covers 14 residues. Losses at the gene ends were 5 bases for V and 4 bases for J; bases not matched to a gene: 6. The CDR3 nucleotides are TGTGCCAGTAGTGTGACAGGGGATGGCACTGAAGCTTTCTTT. This translates into CASSVTGDGTEAFF.

The chain combines TRBV2 with TRBJ2-3, with 8 bases lining up with TRBD2. Germline lookup yields CDR1 SNHLY and CDR2 FYNNEI. The CDR3 is 15 amino acids. Trimming cost V 5 bases and J 0 bases; bases outside gene matches: 4. The CDR3 loop is CASSSLAASTDTQYF. DNA of the CDR3: TGTGCCAGCAGTTCACTAGCGGCGAGCACAGATACGCAGTATTTT.

This chain joins TRBV7-2 and TRBJ1-6; no clear D gene. Trimming stripped 1 base from V and 9 bases from J, with 7 bases between. The CDR3 has 13 amino acids. Germline CDR1 SGHTA, CDR2 FQGNSA. DNA of the CDR3: TGTGCCAGCAGCTTAGTTGGCGGTTCACCCCTCCACTTT. Translation gives CASSLVGGSPLHF. The entire variable domain, with the rest obtained from reference TRBV7-2 and TRBJ1-6, is as follows: GAGVSQSPSNKVTEKGKDVELRCDPISGHTALYWYRQSLGQGLEFLIYFQGNSAPDKSGLPSDRFSAERTGGSVSTLTIQRTQQEDSAVYLCASSLVGGSPLHFGNGTRLTVT.

CDR3 in DNA: TGTGCCAGCAGTGGGACTAGCGGGGGGGCGACCGGGATCGGGGAGCTGTTTTTT. Protein product: CASSGTSGGATGIGELFF. The chain is built from TRBV7-3 and TRBJ2-2; 16 nucleotides match TRBD2. Looked up from germline, CDR1 is SGHTA and CDR2 is FQGTGA. Trimming cost V 6 bases and J 7 bases; bases outside gene matches: 11. CDR3 size: 18 residues.

In DNA form, the CDR3 reads TGTGCCAGCAGTGAAGCGCTTCCCTGGACAGGGTGGGACACTGAAGCTTTCTTT. Its protein product is CASSEALPWTGWDTEAFF. This chain connects TRBV2 to TRBJ1-1; 8 bases line up with TRBD1. CDR1 is SNHLY and CDR2 is FYNNEI in the germline V gene. The CDR3 is 18 amino acids. Trimming cost V 0 bases and J 3 bases; bases outside gene matches: 12.

V is TRBV6-2 or TRBV6-3 and J is TRBJ2-5, with 8 bases aligning to TRBD1. CDR1 and CDR2 (germline): MNHEY, SVGEGT. V dropped 0 bases and J dropped 5; count of bases not matched to a gene: 8. The CDR3 is made up of 16 amino acids. The CDR3 sequence is CASSYSGQAVRETQYF. In DNA, the CDR3 is TGTGCCAGCAGTTACTCGGGACAGGCGGTCAGGGAGACCCAGTACTTC.

This clone was recorded a few times. The V call is TRBV18, the J call TRBJ1-2, with D possibly TRBD1 on 6 matching bases. Germline CDR1 is KGHSH and CDR2 is LQKENI. V lost 6 bases and J 4 bases, leaving 18 bases between the germline ends. This CDR3 has 15 residues. DNA of the CDR3: TGTGCCAGCTCCACTGGTGGTGACAGGCTCTATGGCTACACCTTC. Translation: CASSTGGDRLYGYTF. Full variable domain (rest looked up from reference TRBV18 and TRBJ1-2): NAGVMQNPRHLVRRRGQEARLRCSPMKGHSHVYWYRQLPEEGLKFMVYLQKENIIDESGMPKERFSAEFPKEGPSILRIQQVVRGDSAAYFCASSTGGDRLYGYTFGSGTRLTVV.

This sequence joins TRBV18 and TRBJ2-1, with TRBD2 matching 8 bases. This CDR3 is built from 17 residues. Germline V CDR1 and CDR2: KGHSH, LQKENI. V was clipped by 0 bases and J by 0 bases; unmatched bases: 4. The CDR3 reads CASSPPPGRASYNEQFF. For the CDR3, the DNA is TGTGCCAGCTCACCACCGCCCGGGAGGGCCTCCTACAATGAGCAGTTCTTC.

This clone was counted between two and nine times. The chain joins TRBV4-3 to TRBJ1-1; D unresolved. The CDR3 covers 14 residues. V lost 2 bases to trimming and J lost 0 bases, with 7 bases between them. CDR1 LGHNA and CDR2 YSLEER come from the germline V gene. The CDR3 bases are TGCGCCAGCAGCCAATTTGAGGTGAACACTGAAGCTTTCTTT. Encoded protein: CASSQFEVNTEAFF.

The CDR3 sequence is CATSRVTSLSQETQYF. The CDR3 region has the DNA TGTGCCACCAGCAGAGTGACTAGCTTGTCCCAAGAGACCCAGTACTTC. The V and J genes are TRBV15 and TRBJ2-5, with 7 bases that match TRBD2. Germline V CDR1 and CDR2: LNHNV, YYDKDF (reference sequence). The CDR3 is made up of 16 amino acids. The V and J ends lost 1 base and 1 base, in that order; junction bases with no gene match: 6.

The CDR3 nucleotides are TGTGCCAGCAGCTTAGGGGAGGTGAGGTGGAATGAGCAGTTCTTC. It is translated as CASSLGEVRWNEQFF. The genes are TRBV7-2 and TRBJ2-1, with D perhaps TRBD2 (6 bases). With 1 base removed from V and 7 bases from J, the gap between germline ends came to 14 bases. The CDR3 is 15 amino acids. CDR1 and CDR2 from the germline V gene are SGHTA and FQGNSA.

The rearrangement uses TRBV27 and TRBJ2-1, with D unresolved. V dropped 5 bases and J dropped 4 bases, with 9 bases sitting between them. The germline CDR1 and CDR2 sequences are MNHEY and SMNVEV (reference sequence). The CDR3 extends over 13 amino acids. Here the CDR3 DNA reads TGTGCCAGCAGTCCGACACCTTACAATGAGCAGTTCTTC. This codes for CASSPTPYNEQFF.